This TCR beta chain is from a study of T cells after yellow fever vaccination. Study as a whole: With SMART-Seq v4 Ultra Low Input, the fractions containing low cell numbers were prepared. Study results and limitations: Although the secondary response was weaker, it peaked faster, at day 5 versus 15. Clones from primary vaccination mostly reappeared after the booster (roughly 95% CD4, approximately 86% CD8). Sorted repertoires could include abundant contaminating clonotypes from bulk cells.

TCRdb itself ran the 5' RACE reads through MiXCR, one entry per CDR3 protein. The sample holds almost 600,000 distinct CDR3 sequences, about 14% seen once. Points on this clonotype: Its target is unknown.

The sequencing here drew on PBMCs, taken on the day of the yellow fever booster vaccination. The clonotype was recovered from a man aged 25-45 years who received the YFV17D yellow fever vaccine.

The DNA for the CDR3 is TGTGCCAGCAGTTTTGGAACGGACACCGGGGAGCTGTTTTTT. Translation: CASSFGTDTGELFF. V gene TRBV27 combines with J gene TRBJ2-2; D ambiguous. The CDR3 contains 14 residues. V lost 3 bases and J 3 bases, leaving 8 bases between the germline ends. The V gene's germline CDR1 is MNHEY and CDR2 SMNVEV (reference sequence).